This is a list of T cell receptor beta chains from one sample in a study of siplizumab effects on memory and regulatory T cells. Data came from immunoSEQ multiplex PCR; TCRdb stores just in-frame clones and leaves some out. The sample contains 90,000 to 120,000 clones, about 95% of which appear only once. The sequenced material came from Tregs sorted from blood. These receptors were collected from a human donor in good health. Each CDR3 is given with its conserved first and last residue. Each record gives: J gene, V gene, D gene, clone size, CDR3 DNA, CDR3 protein. A D gene is named only where the DNA matches it firmly. Clone sizes are given selectively: once, few, many, or a class where the clone is expanded.

J: TRBJ1-1; V: TRBV2; D: .; size: .; DNA: TGTGCCAGCAGTGAAGGCACTGAAGCTTTCTTT; CDR3: CASSEGTEAFF
J: TRBJ2-1; V: TRBV4-2; D: .; size: .; DNA: TGTGCCAGCAGCCAAGAAAACGGGAGCCCCTACAATGAGCAGTTCTTC; CDR3: CASSQENGSPYNEQFF
J: TRBJ2-7; V: TRBV10-3; D: TRBD1; size: .; DNA: TGTGCCATCAGCCCGGGACAGGGCTTAACCTACGAGCAGTACTTC; CDR3: CAISPGQGLTYEQYF
J: TRBJ2-1; V: TRBV12-5; D: .; size: .; DNA: TGTGCTAGTGGCCAGACGAGCTCCTACAATGAGCAGTTCTTC; CDR3: CASGQTSSYNEQFF
J: TRBJ2-1; V: TRBV7-2; D: .; size: .; DNA: TGTGCCAGCAGCCTCATAGGGGCAAAGAATGAGCAGTTCTTC; CDR3: CASSLIGAKNEQFF
J: TRBJ2-3; V: TRBV19; D: .; size: .; DNA: TGTGCCAGTAGTATACGGGGGGCGCGGACAGATACGCAGTATTTT; CDR3: CASSIRGARTDTQYF
J: TRBJ1-2; V: TRBV4-2; D: .; size: .; DNA: TGTGCCAGCAGCCAAGAGGCGTCCACCTGGGGTGGCTACACCTTC; CDR3: CASSQEASTWGGYTF
J: TRBJ1-4; V: TRBV7-6; D: .; size: once; DNA: TGTGCCAGCAGCTTAGCCGGTCACAGAGAAAAACTGTTTTTT; CDR3: CASSLAGHREKLFF
J: TRBJ2-5; V: TRBV6-6; D: .; size: .; DNA: TGTGCCAGCAGCCAAGCCCAGGGATTGCAAGAGACCCAGTACTTC; CDR3: CASSQAQGLQETQYF
J: TRBJ1-5; V: TRBV12-5; D: .; size: .; DNA: TGTGCTAGTGGTGTCGGGAGTCTAACACAGCCCCAGCATTTT; CDR3: CASGVGSLTQPQHF
J: TRBJ1-2; V: TRBV28; D: TRBD1; size: .; DNA: TGTGCCAGCAGTCCCCCATCGACAGGGGGCAATCACTATGGCTACACCTTC; CDR3: CASSPPSTGGNHYGYTF
J: TRBJ2-7; V: TRBV13; D: TRBD2; size: .; DNA: TGTGCCAGCAGCGAGAGCGGGAGATGGGACGAGCAGTACTTC; CDR3: CASSESGRWDEQYF
J: TRBJ2-2; V: TRBV9; D: TRBD2; size: .; DNA: TGTGCCAGCAGCGTAGCCAGCGGGAGGTACCCCGGGGAGCTGTTTTTT; CDR3: CASSVASGRYPGELFF
J: TRBJ1-5; V: TRBV29-1; D: TRBD1; size: .; DNA: TGCAGCGTTGGACAGGGGAGAGGACAGCCCCAGCATTTT; CDR3: CSVGQGRGQPQHF
J: TRBJ2-7; V: TRBV11-2; D: .; size: .; DNA: TGTGCCAGCAGCTTAGCTCTCCAGCCCTACGAGCAGTACTTC; CDR3: CASSLALQPYEQYF
J: TRBJ1-5; V: TRBV5-1; D: .; size: .; DNA: TGCGCCAGCAGGTTCGGTATTACGGGAAATCAGCCCCAGCATTTT; CDR3: CASRFGITGNQPQHF
J: TRBJ1-2; V: TRBV6-1; D: .; size: .; DNA: TGTGCCAGCAGTGAAATTGGCAGCAGCAGGAACTATGGCTACACCTTC; CDR3: CASSEIGSSRNYGYTF
J: TRBJ2-1; V: TRBV5-1; D: TRBD2; size: .; DNA: TGCGCCAGCAGCCTGACGATAGCGGGACGAGGTGAGCAGTTCTTC; CDR3: CASSLTIAGRGEQFF
J: TRBJ1-1; V: TRBV2; D: .; size: .; DNA: TGTGCCAGCAAGGGAGGTCTCGTGGGATCGAACACTGAAGCTTTCTTT; CDR3: CASKGGLVGSNTEAFF
J: TRBJ2-1; V: TRBV6-5; D: .; size: .; DNA: TGTGCCAGCAGTTACCTAGCTAGATACAATGAGCAGTTCTTC; CDR3: CASSYLARYNEQFF
J: TRBJ2-3; V: TRBV27; D: TRBD2; size: .; DNA: TGTGCCAGCATGCGAAGCGGGAGCTTCCTTGGTACGCAGTATTTT; CDR3: CASMRSGSFLGTQYF
J: TRBJ1-5; V: TRBV21-1; D: .; size: once; DNA: TGTGCCAGCAGCAATTCAGCGGGGGGACAAGTCCCCTCTCGGCAGCCCCAGCATTTT; CDR3: CASSNSAGGQVPSRQPQHF